One and the same sample provided the 16 T cell receptor beta chains below, sequenced in a study of regulatory and conventional T cells in breast cancer. TCRdb redid the calling of the PCR reads with MiXCR, one entry per CDR3 protein. This sample carries 15,000 or so distinct CDR3 sequences, approximately 35% of them seen once, and the ten largest clones take 1.5% to 2%. Sequenced material: conventional T cells from blood. These receptors originate from a female donor in good health.

The chain couples TRBV5-6 to TRBJ2-4, with 7 bases matching TRBD1. V was clipped by 1 base and J by 1 base; unmatched bases: 2. Germline CDR1 is SGHDT and CDR2 is YYEEEE. The CDR3 consists of 15 residues. The CDR3 nucleotides are TGTGCCAGCAGCTTGACAGGGGCGGCCAAAAACATTCAGTACTTC. Encoded protein: CASSLTGAAKNIQYF. Variable domain in full (rest from reference TRBV5-6 and TRBJ2-4): DAGVTQSPTHLIKTRGQQVTLRCSPKSGHDTVSWYQQALGQGPQFIFQYYEEEERQRGNFPDRFSGHQFPNYSSELNVNALLLGDSALYLCASSLTGAAKNIQYFGAGTRLSVL.

This clonotype was recorded many times. The J gene is TRBJ2-5, the V gene TRBV10-3; D tentatively reads TRBD1 or TRBD2 (6 bases each). Germline V gene sequence: CDR1 ENHRY, CDR2 SYGVKD. Trimming stripped 6 bases from V and 5 bases from J, with 13 bases between. The CDR3 totals 13 residues. Here the CDR3 DNA reads TGTGCCATCAGCTCCCGGGGGCTCGAGACCCAGTACTTC. Translated, it gives CAISSRGLETQYF.

This clonotype is termed medium-sized. The J gene is TRBJ1-2, the V gene TRBV10-3; D unresolved. The CDR3 contains 12 residues. CDR1 and CDR2 from the germline V gene are ENHRY and SYGVKD. Trimming removed 0 bases at V and 5 bases at J, with 4 bases between. CDR3 nucleotide sequence: TGTGCCATCAGTGAGTCAGGTTATGGCTACACCTTC. Residues: CAISESGYGYTF.

This clonotype was recorded a few times. The J gene is TRBJ2-5, the V gene TRBV6-5, with 12 bases lining up with TRBD2. Germline CDR1 is MNHEY and CDR2 is SVGAGI. Losses at the gene ends were 5 bases for V and 6 bases for J; bases not matched to a gene: 7. The CDR3 spans 15 residues. Written as DNA, the CDR3 is TGTGCCAGCAGTCCTAGCGGGGGGGTTATAAAGACCCAGTACTTC. Translated, it gives CASSPSGGVIKTQYF.

The chain links TRBV12-3 or TRBV12-4 to TRBJ2-3; 7 nucleotides match TRBD2. Losses at the gene ends were 4 bases for V and 9 bases for J; bases not matched to a gene: 16. The CDR3 runs to 16 residues. The CDR3 coding sequence is TGTGCCAGCAGTTCCCGCGAGGTTTGGGAGCGGGAAACGCAGTATTTT. Protein sequence: CASSSREVWERETQYF.

This clonotype is a singleton in its sample. Germline and junction disagree at one end, which may indicate a read error. The J gene is TRBJ2-1, the V gene TRBV3-1; tentative D call: TRBD2 (6 bases). Germline V gene data show CDR1 as LGHDT and CDR2 as YNNKEL (reference sequence). CDR3 length equals 15 residues. For the CDR3, the DNA is TGTGCCAGCAGCCAAGATCGGACCACGGGGGATGATCAGTTCTTC. Residues: CASSQDRTTGDDQFF.

V usage is TRBV5-1 and J usage is TRBJ2-3, with 8 bases that match TRBD2. Germline assignment: CDR1 SGHRS and CDR2 YFSETQ. V was pared by 0 bases and J by 7 bases, with 10 bases of the junction left unmatched. CDR3 length: 16 amino acids. The DNA for the CDR3 is TGCGCCAGCAGCTTGGAAGGTCGGGGGGGCATCAATACGCAGTATTTT. Translated: CASSLEGRGGINTQYF.

This clonotype was found once. The rearrangement joins TRBV3-1 to TRBJ2-1; 8 bases map to TRBD2. There are 16 residues in the CDR3. Germline V lookup: CDR1 LGHDT, CDR2 YNNKEL (reference sequence). Trimming cost V 4 bases and J 9 bases; bases outside gene matches: 14. CDR3 nucleotides: TGTGCCAGCAGCCTTAGCGGGCAGCGGGGGAAGGGTGAGCAGTTCTTC. Protein product: CASSLSGQRGKGEQFF.

This clonotype was recorded many times. The CDR3 coding sequence is TGCGCCAGCAGCTTGGGGGGGAACACTGAAGCTTTCTTT. This codes for CASSLGGNTEAFF. The V call is TRBV5-1, the J call TRBJ1-1, with unresolved D. The V gene's germline CDR1 is SGHRS and CDR2 YFSETQ. The germline V and J ends were trimmed by 0 bases and 1 base, with 4 bases remaining between them. CDR3 length: 13 residues.

This clonotype was counted a few times. The CDR3 sequence: CSASGQGINFDEQYF. CDR3 coding DNA: TGCAGTGCAAGCGGACAGGGGATTAATTTTGACGAGCAGTACTTC. The rearrangement joins TRBV20-1 to TRBJ2-7; 9 positions agree with TRBD1. Germline assignment: CDR1 DFQATT and CDR2 SNEGSKA (reference sequence). Trimming removed 6 bases from V and 5 bases from J; junction bases left unmatched: 14. This CDR3 contains 15 residues.

This clonotype was observed a few times. The genes are TRBV5-1 and TRBJ1-1; D ambiguous. The length of the CDR3 is 13 residues. V shed 2 bases and J shed 3 bases, with 8 bases lying between them. In germline, CDR1 is SGHRS, CDR2 YFSETQ. The CDR3 DNA reads TGCGCCAGCAGCTTAAGCAGTGACACTGAAGCTTTCTTT. Residues: CASSLSSDTEAFF. The full variable domain, with the rest looked up from reference TRBV5-1 and TRBJ1-1, is KAGVTQTPRYLIKTRGQQVTLSCSPISGHRSVSWYQQTPGQGLQFLFEYFSETQRNKGNFPGRFSGRQFSNSRSEMNVSTLELGDSALYLCASSLSSDTEAFFGQGTRLTVV.

In this sample, this clonotype turned up once. The chain carries TRBV6-1 and TRBJ2-7, with D possibly matching TRBD1 (5 bases). V was shortened by 6 bases and J by 2 bases, with 5 bases between the two germline ends. CDR1 and CDR2 from the germline V gene are MNHNS and SASEGT. CDR3 length: 11 amino acids. CDR3 nucleotide sequence: TGTGCCAGCAGAGGGGCCTACGAGCAGTACTTC. As protein: CASRGAYEQYF.

The chain employs TRBV5-1 and TRBJ2-3, with TRBD2 as a possible D gene (5 bases). Germline CDR1 SGHRS, CDR2 YFSETQ. The CDR3 runs to 14 residues. With 0 bases removed from V and 9 bases from J, the gap between germline ends came to 14 bases. CDR3 in amino acids: CASSLDPRDGTQYF. The CDR3 DNA follows: TGCGCCAGCAGCTTGGATCCCCGGGATGGCACGCAGTATTTT.

The sample holds a few counts of this clonotype. The V gene is TRBV12-3 or TRBV12-4, the J gene TRBJ1-2; 9 bases fit TRBD1. This CDR3 contains 14 residues. Trimming removed 5 bases from V and 4 bases from J; junction bases left unmatched: 5. The CDR3 is CASSRDRVSYGYTF. The CDR3 DNA follows: TGTGCCAGCAGTCGGGACAGGGTTAGCTATGGCTACACCTTC.

This clonotype showed up just a few times. V gene TRBV11-1 combines with J gene TRBJ2-1; tentatively, D is TRBD1 (6 bases). Trimming shortened V by 1 base and J by 1 base, and 8 bases separated the two germline ends. There are 15 residues in the CDR3. From germline, CDR1 is SGHAT and CDR2 FQDESV (reference sequence). As DNA, the CDR3 is TGTGCCAGCAGCTTAGGAGGGGGTTCCTACAATGAGCAGTTCTTC. Its translation: CASSLGGGSYNEQFF.

This clonotype has a handful of counts. The chain joins TRBV5-1 to TRBJ2-5; perhaps TRBD1 as D (6 bases). The CDR3 contains 15 residues. CDR1 SGHRS and CDR2 YFSETQ come from the germline V gene. Trimming stripped 0 bases from V and 5 bases from J, with 14 bases between. The CDR3 reads CASSLGGDRWETQYF. In DNA, the CDR3 is TGCGCCAGCAGCTTGGGGGGAGACAGGTGGGAGACCCAGTACTTC.